Below, 2 T cell receptor beta chains from the same sample are listed, as sequenced in a study of CD8 T cells in Susac syndrome. With random hexamers, 0.5 to 1 ug RNA was reverse transcribed. Via MiXCR, TCRdb re-called the immunoSEQ multiplex PCR reads, giving one row per CDR3 protein. Of under 95,000 distinct CDR3 sequences detected, 90% to 95% appear once; the ten largest clones hold roughly 0.3%. The sample comprised CD4+ T cells from PBMCs. These receptors were collected from a human donor with Susac syndrome.

The chain recombines TRBV6-6 with TRBJ2-7, with 9 bases aligning to TRBD2. This CDR3 comprises 16 residues. Germline V gives CDR1 MNHNY, CDR2 SVGAGI (reference sequence). V trimming: 3 bases; J trimming: 5 bases; junction bases outside the gene matches: 11. The CDR3 loop reads CASSYNSGGMGNEQYF. CDR3 coding DNA: TGTGCCAGCAGTTATAATAGCGGGGGAATGGGAAACGAGCAGTACTTC.

The chain links TRBV3-1 to TRBJ2-1, with TRBD2 matching over 10 bases. Germline V gene lookup returns CDR1 LGHDT and CDR2 YNNKEL (reference sequence). The CDR3 contains 16 residues. Germline trimming cut 0 bases from V and 6 bases from J; bases unmatched to any gene: 5. CDR3 sequence (DNA): TGTGCCAGCAGCCAAGAAAGTAGCGGGGGGCCCAATGAGCAGTTCTTC. Its protein product is CASSQESSGGPNEQFF.